This TCR beta chain originates from a study of control samples from healthy donors and cancer patients (dated by TCRdb to about 2020). For CDR1 and CDR2, the germline V gene lists KGHSH and LQKENI. V is shortened by 4 bases, J by 4 bases, and the region joining them spans 11 bases. The CDR3 runs 14 residues from the cysteine to the phenylalanine. Only CDR3 DNA remains: 42 bases, in frame from the first base. Of note for this clone: What this receptor recognizes is not known. The sample holds no much larger clone one base away, and base qualities are not on file.

Receptors were amplified or captured by the immunoSEQ multiplex PCR assay. As stored in TCRdb, this immuneACCESS dataset retains in-frame rearrangements with V and J assigned. A fraction of the clones does not appear; measured against another copy, unresolved V genes explain less than half of the discrepancy, and the remainder lacks a known reason. This sample comprises 150,000 to 200,000 clones, 85% to 95% of them detected only once. The biggest ten clones account for approximately 1.4% of the sample. The receptor comes from a woman under 30 in good health. The V gene is TRBV18 and the J gene is TRBJ2-1, and possibly TRBD1, on 5 matching bases. Input material: blood. The CDR3 region: CASSQGVGYNEQFF. The DNA reads TGTGCCAGCTCACAAGGGGTCGGGTACAATGAGCAGTTCTTC.